The 9 T cell receptor beta chains below were found in one sample sequenced in a study of blood T cell repertoires in COVID-19. The assay was immunoSEQ multiplex PCR, and TCRdb's table has in-frame clones only and misses some. This sample has some 170,000 clones; 90% occur once, and the top ten carry 18%. The material sequenced was peripheral blood. These receptor sequences come from a man in his 60s with active or convalescent COVID-19.

V gene TRBV7-8 combines with J gene TRBJ1-1, with 9 bases matching TRBD1. CDR3 length equals 13 residues. V lost 5 bases to trimming and J lost 5 bases; unmatched junction nucleotides: 3. Germline V gene sequence: CDR1 SGHVS, CDR2 FQNEAQ. Here the CDR3 reads CASSKTGGTEAFF. The CDR3 bases are TGTGCCAGCAGCAAGACAGGGGGTACTGAAGCTTTCTTT.

The rearrangement joins TRBV9 to TRBJ1-4, with 7 bases identical to TRBD1. Germline trimming cut 4 bases from V and 3 bases from J; bases unmatched to any gene: 6. Germline V gene sequence: CDR1 SGDLS, CDR2 YYNGEE. The CDR3 is 15 residues long. This CDR3 reads CASSIWDRPNEKLFF. CDR3 in DNA: TGTGCCAGCAGCATTTGGGACAGACCTAATGAAAAACTGTTTTTT.

The chain combines TRBV6-5 with TRBJ2-5, with 9 bases matching TRBD1. This CDR3 contains 15 residues. In germline, CDR1 is MNHEY, CDR2 SVGAGI. After removal of 6 bases from V and 5 bases from J, the junction contained 10 bases not matched to a gene. Written as DNA, the CDR3 is TGTGCCAGCAGAGCCGGGACAGGGAAATCTGAGACCCAGTACTTC. Translation gives CASRAGTGKSETQYF.

The chain couples TRBV2 to TRBJ2-3; 8 bases are a match to TRBD2. Per germline, CDR1 SNHLY and CDR2 FYNNEI. The J segment lost 2 bases and the V segment lost 8 bases, leaving 9 bases of the junction unmatched. CDR3 size: 15 residues. DNA for the CDR3: TGTGCCAGCGGCCGACTAGCGCTGAACACAGATACGCAGTATTTT. As protein: CASGRLALNTDTQYF. Using reference TRBV2 and TRBJ2-3 for the parts outside the CDR3, the full variable domain is EPEVTQTPSHQVTQMGQEVILRCVPISNHLYFYWYRQILGQKVEFLVSFYNNEISEKSEIFDDQFSVERPDGSNFTLKIRSTKLEDSAMYFCASGRLALNTDTQYFGPGTRLTVL.

Only one count was recorded for this clone. The chain is built from TRBV18 and TRBJ2-2, with TRBD1 matching over 7 bases. This CDR3 has 14 residues. Germline CDR1 KGHSH, CDR2 LQKENI. Trimming cost V 3 bases and J 7 bases; bases outside gene matches: 5. The CDR3, as DNA: TGTGCCAGCTCACCTCAAAACAGGGGCGGGGAGCTGTTTTTT. Translation gives CASSPQNRGGELFF. Drawing the rest from reference TRBV18 and TRBJ2-2, the complete variable domain is NAGVMQNPRHLVRRRGQEARLRCSPMKGHSHVYWYRQLPEEGLKFMVYLQKENIIDESGMPKERFSAEFPKEGPSILRIQQVVRGDSAAYFCASSPQNRGGELFFGEGSRLTVL.

The chain has TRBV5-6 and TRBJ2-1, with 8 bases lining up with TRBD1. V dropped 2 bases and J dropped 3; count of bases not matched to a gene: 4. The V gene's germline CDR1 is SGHDT and CDR2 YYEEEE. CDR3 length: 15 amino acids. The CDR3: CASSLSGQGYNEQFF. CDR3 bases: TGTGCCAGCAGCTTAAGCGGACAGGGCTACAATGAGCAGTTCTTC. The variable domain in full, completed from reference TRBV5-6 and TRBJ2-1, reads DAGVTQSPTHLIKTRGQQVTLRCSPKSGHDTVSWYQQALGQGPQFIFQYYEEEERQRGNFPDRFSGHQFPNYSSELNVNALLLGDSALYLCASSLSGQGYNEQFFGPGTRLTVL.

The chain employs TRBV5-1 and TRBJ1-4; D might be TRBD1 (5 bases). CDR3 length: 14 residues. Germline values: CDR1 SGHRS, CDR2 YFSETQ. The germline V and J ends were trimmed by 1 base and 6 bases, with 10 bases remaining between them. CDR3 loop: CASSLFGGDEKLFF. The CDR3, as DNA: TGCGCCAGCAGCTTGTTCGGGGGAGATGAAAAACTGTTTTTT.

This clone appeared once. The chain has TRBV18 and TRBJ2-2, with 12 positions matching TRBD2. CDR1 and CDR2 from the germline V gene are KGHSH and LQKENI. J was trimmed by 2 bases and V by 3 bases; bases with no gene match: 4. The CDR3 loop spans 17 amino acids. As DNA, the CDR3 is TGTGCCAGCTCACCTACTAGCGGGGGGTCCAACACCGGGGAGCTGTTTTTT. Protein: CASSPTSGGSNTGELFF.

Only one count was recorded for this clone. This rearrangement joins TRBV18 to TRBJ1-3, with 9 positions matching TRBD1. V was clipped by 6 bases and J by 0 bases; unmatched bases: 9. The CDR3 loop spans 17 amino acids. CDR1 KGHSH and CDR2 LQKENI come from the germline V gene. CDR3 nucleotide sequence: TGTGCCAGCTCGAAACGGACAGGGGAGAGCTCTGGAAACACCATATATTTT. Amino acids: CASSKRTGESSGNTIYF.